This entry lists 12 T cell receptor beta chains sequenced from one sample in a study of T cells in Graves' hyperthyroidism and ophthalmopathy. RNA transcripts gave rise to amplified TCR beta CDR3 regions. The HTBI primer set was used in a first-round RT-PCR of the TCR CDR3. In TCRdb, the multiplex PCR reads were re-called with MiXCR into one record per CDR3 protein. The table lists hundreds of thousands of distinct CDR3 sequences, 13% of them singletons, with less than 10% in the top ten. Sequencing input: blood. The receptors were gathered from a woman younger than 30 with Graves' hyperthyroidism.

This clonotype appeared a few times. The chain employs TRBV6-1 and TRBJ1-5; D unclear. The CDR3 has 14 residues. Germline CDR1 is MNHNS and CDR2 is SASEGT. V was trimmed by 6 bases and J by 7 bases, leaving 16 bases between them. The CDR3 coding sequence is TGTGCCAGCAGACCTCCGGGGATGGGGCAGCCCCAGCATTTT. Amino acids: CASRPPGMGQPQHF.

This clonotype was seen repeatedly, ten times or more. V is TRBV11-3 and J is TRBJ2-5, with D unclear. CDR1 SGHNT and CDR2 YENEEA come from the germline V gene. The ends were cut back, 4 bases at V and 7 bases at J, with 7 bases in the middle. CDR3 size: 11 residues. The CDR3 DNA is TGTGCCAGCAGCTCCGAGTTGACCCAGTACTTC. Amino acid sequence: CASSSELTQYF.

The CDR3 loop reads CASSQEEREGGEQFF. CDR3 nucleotides: TGCGCCAGCAGCCAAGAGGAGCGGGAGGGGGGTGAGCAGTTCTTC. The chain recombines TRBV4-3 with TRBJ2-1; 10 nucleotides align to TRBD2. The CDR3 is 15 residues long. Looked up from germline, CDR1 is LGHNA and CDR2 is YSLEER. The junction had 5 bases not matched to a gene; V was cut back by 0 bases and J by 9 bases.

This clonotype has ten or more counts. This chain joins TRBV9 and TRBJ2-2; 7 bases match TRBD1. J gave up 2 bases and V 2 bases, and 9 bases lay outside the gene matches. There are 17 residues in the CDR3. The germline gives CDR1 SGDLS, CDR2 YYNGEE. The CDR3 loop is CASSVPRTGVNTGELFF. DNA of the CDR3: TGTGCCAGCAGCGTTCCCCGAACAGGGGTAAACACCGGGGAGCTGTTTTTT.

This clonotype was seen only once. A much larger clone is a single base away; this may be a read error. DNA for the CDR3: TGTGCTAGTGGTTTGGTACTGAGCGGGGGCGTCTCCTACAATGGGCAGTTCTTC. Amino acids: CASGLVLSGGVSYNGQFF. The chain carries TRBV12-5 and TRBJ2-1; TRBD2 matches at 8 bases. This CDR3 is built from 18 residues. CDR1 is LGHNT, CDR2 FRNRAP, per germline.

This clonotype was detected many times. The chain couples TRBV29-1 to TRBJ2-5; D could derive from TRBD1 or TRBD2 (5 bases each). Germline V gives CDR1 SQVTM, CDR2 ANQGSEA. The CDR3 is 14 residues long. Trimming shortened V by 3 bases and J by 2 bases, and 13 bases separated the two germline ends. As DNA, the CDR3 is TGCAGCGTTGACCCGGGGCGGTCGCAAGAGACCCAGTACTTC. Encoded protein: CSVDPGRSQETQYF.

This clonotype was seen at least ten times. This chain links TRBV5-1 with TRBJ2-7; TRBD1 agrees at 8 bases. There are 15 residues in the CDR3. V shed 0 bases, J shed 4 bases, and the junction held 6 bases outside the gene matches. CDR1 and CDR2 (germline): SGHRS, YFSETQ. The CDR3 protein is CASSLARGRGYEQYF. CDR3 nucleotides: TGCGCCAGCAGCTTGGCCAGGGGGCGCGGATACGAGCAGTACTTC.

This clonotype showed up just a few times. The CDR3 loop reads CASSDRGTASYEQYF. For the CDR3, the DNA is TGTGCCAGCAGTGATAGGGGGACAGCGTCCTACGAGCAGTACTTC. This rearrangement joins TRBV6-1 to TRBJ2-7; 7 nucleotides agree with TRBD1. The V and J ends lost 3 bases and 1 base, in that order; junction bases with no gene match: 6. Per the germline V gene, CDR1 is MNHNS and CDR2 is SASEGT. The CDR3 covers 15 residues.

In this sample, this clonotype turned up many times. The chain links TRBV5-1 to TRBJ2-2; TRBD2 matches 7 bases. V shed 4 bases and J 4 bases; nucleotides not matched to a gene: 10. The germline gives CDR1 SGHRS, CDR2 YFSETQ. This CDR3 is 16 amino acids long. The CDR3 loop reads CASSRTGGRSTGELFF. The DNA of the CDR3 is TGCGCCAGCAGCAGAACGGGGGGAAGGAGCACCGGGGAGCTGTTTTTT.

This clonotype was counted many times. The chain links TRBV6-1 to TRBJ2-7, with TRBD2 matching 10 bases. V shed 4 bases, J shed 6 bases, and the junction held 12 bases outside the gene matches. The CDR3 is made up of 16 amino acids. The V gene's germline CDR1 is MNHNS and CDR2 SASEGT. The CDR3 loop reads CASSVFESGGAIEQYF. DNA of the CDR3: TGTGCCAGCAGTGTGTTCGAAAGCGGGGGGGCGATCGAGCAGTACTTC.

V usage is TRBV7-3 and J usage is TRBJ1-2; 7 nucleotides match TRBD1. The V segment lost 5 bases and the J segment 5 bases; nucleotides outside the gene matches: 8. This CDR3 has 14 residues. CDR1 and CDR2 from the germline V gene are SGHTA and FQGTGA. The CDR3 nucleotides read TGTGCCAGCAGCGCAGACAGGGAAGGGTATGGCTACACCTTC. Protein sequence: CASSADREGYGYTF.

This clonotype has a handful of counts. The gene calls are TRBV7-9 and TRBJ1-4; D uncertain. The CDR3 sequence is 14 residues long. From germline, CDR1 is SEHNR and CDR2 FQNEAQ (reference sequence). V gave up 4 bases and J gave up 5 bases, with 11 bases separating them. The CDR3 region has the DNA TGTGCCAGCAGCTCCCCTCCCAACAATGAAAAACTGTTTTTT. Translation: CASSSPPNNEKLFF.